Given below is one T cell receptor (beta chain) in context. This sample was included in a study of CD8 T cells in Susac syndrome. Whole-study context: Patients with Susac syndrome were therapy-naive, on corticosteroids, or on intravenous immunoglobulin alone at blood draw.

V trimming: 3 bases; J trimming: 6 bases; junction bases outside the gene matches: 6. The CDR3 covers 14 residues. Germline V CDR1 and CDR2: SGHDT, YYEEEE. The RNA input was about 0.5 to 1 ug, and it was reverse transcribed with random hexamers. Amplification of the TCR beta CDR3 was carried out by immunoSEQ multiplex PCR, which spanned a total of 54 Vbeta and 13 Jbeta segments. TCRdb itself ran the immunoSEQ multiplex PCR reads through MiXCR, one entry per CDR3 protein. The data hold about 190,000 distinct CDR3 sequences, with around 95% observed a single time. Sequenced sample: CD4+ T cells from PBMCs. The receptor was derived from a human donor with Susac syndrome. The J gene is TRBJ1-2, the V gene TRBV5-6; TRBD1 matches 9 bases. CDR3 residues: CASSSPTGGNGYTF. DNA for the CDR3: TGTGCCAGCAGCTCCCCGACAGGGGGGAATGGCTACACCTTC. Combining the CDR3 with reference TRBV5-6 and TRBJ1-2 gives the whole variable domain DAGVTQSPTHLIKTRGQQVTLRCSPKSGHDTVSWYQQALGQGPQFIFQYYEEEERQRGNFPDRFSGHQFPNYSSELNVNALLLGDSALYLCASSSPTGGNGYTFGSGTRLTVV.